These 18 T cell receptor beta chains were sequenced from one sample in a study of T cells in Graves' hyperthyroidism and ophthalmopathy. The investigators amplified TCR beta CDR3 regions from RNA transcripts. The HTBI primer set served for first-round RT-PCR of the TCR CDR3. TCRdb re-derived calls from the multiplex PCR reads in MiXCR, one entry per CDR3 protein. The sample has some 270,000 distinct CDR3 sequences, 12% to 15% seen once. Specimen: blood. These receptors all stem from a woman aged 40 to 50 with Graves' hyperthyroidism.

This chain connects TRBV12-3 or TRBV12-4 to TRBJ1-3; D is undetermined. The CDR3 loop spans 13 amino acids. V shed 10 bases and J shed 4 bases, with 14 bases lying between them. CDR3 nucleotide sequence: TGTGCCACCAGCACCTCCTCAGGAAACACCATATATTTT. The encoded protein is CATSTSSGNTIYF.

At least ten counts were recorded for this clonotype. This chain uses TRBV28 with TRBJ1-2; the D is unclear. The CDR3 has 11 residues. CDR1 and CDR2 (germline): MDHEN, SYDVKM. The ends were cut back, 4 bases at V and 4 bases at J, with 4 bases in the middle. CDR3 bases: TGTGCCAGCAGTTCCTTCTATGGCTACACCTTC. It translates to CASSSFYGYTF.

This clonotype has ten or more counts. The genes are TRBV30 and TRBJ1-1; D gene ambiguous. The length of the CDR3 is 13 residues. Between the trimmed V and J ends, which lost 2 bases and 0 bases, there was a span of 7 bases. CDR1 is GTSNPN, CDR2 SVGIG, per germline (reference sequence). CDR3 bases: TGTGCCTGGAGTTGGGGAGTGAACACTGAAGCTTTCTTT. Translating it yields CAWSWGVNTEAFF.

This clonotype was detected ten times or more. The chain recombines TRBV27 with TRBJ1-1; D is possibly TRBD1 (5 bases). The CDR3 is 14 amino acids. V lost 5 bases to trimming and J lost 4 bases, with 14 bases between them. CDR1 and CDR2 (germline): MNHEY, SMNVEV (reference sequence). The CDR3 DNA is TGTGCCAGCAGTATGACAGTGAAGATCACTGAAGCTTTCTTT. It translates to CASSMTVKITEAFF.

This clonotype was found a few times. The CDR3 loop reads CAWRERRGTLNEQFF. The CDR3 region has the DNA TGTGCCTGGAGAGAGAGGCGCGGGACCTTAAATGAGCAGTTCTTC. The J gene is TRBJ2-1, the V gene TRBV30; TRBD2 might be the D (6 bases). This CDR3 has 15 residues. V was shortened by 3 bases and J by 7 bases, with 19 bases between the two germline ends. Germline values: CDR1 GTSNPN, CDR2 SVGIG (reference sequence).

At least ten counts were recorded for this clonotype. This chain uses TRBV19 with TRBJ1-1; tentatively, D is TRBD1 (6 bases). V gave up 5 bases and J gave up 5 bases, with 30 bases separating them. Germline CDR1 LNHDA, CDR2 SQIVND (reference sequence). This CDR3 contains 19 residues. For the CDR3, the DNA is TGTGCCAGTAGTTTGGACAGTTCATTAGAAATCATGCGGATGACTGAAGCTTTCTTT. Translating it yields CASSLDSSLEIMRMTEAFF.

The chain carries TRBV9 and TRBJ2-2; D gene uncertain. V lost 2 bases to trimming and J lost 0 bases, with 11 bases between them. The CDR3 covers 16 residues. Germline-derived CDR1 and CDR2 are SGDLS and YYNGEE. CDR3 amino acids: CASSVATEPNTGELFF. The CDR3 DNA reads TGTGCCAGCAGCGTGGCTACGGAACCGAACACCGGGGAGCTGTTTTTT.

This clonotype was detected a few times. The CDR3, as DNA: TGTGCCAGTAGCCCCTTAGAGGGTCCATACGAGCAGTACTTC. This codes for CASSPLEGPYEQYF. The chain recombines TRBV19 with TRBJ2-7; D might be TRBD2 (5 bases). The CDR3 is 14 amino acids. V lost 6 bases, J lost 4 bases, and 16 bases lay in between. Germline assignment: CDR1 LNHDA and CDR2 SQIVND (reference sequence).

This clonotype has at least ten counts. The V call is TRBV28, the J call TRBJ2-1; possibly TRBD2 for D (5 bases). CDR3 size: 11 residues. Trimming removed 6 bases at V and 9 bases at J, with 9 bases between. The germline V gene has CDR1 MDHEN and CDR2 SYDVKM. This CDR3 reads CASSYRGEQFF. The CDR3 nucleotides read TGTGCCAGCAGCTACCGGGGTGAGCAGTTCTTC.

About this clonotype itself: This may come from a read error, since a much larger clone is one base off. The chain uses TRBV28 and TRBJ2-5; 9 bases fit TRBD2. The CDR3 is made up of 16 amino acids. CDR1 is MDHEN and CDR2 is SYDVKM in the germline V gene. DNA for the CDR3: TGTGCCAGCAGTTTTCCGGGACTAGCCCACCAAGAGGCCCAGTACTTC. Translating it yields CASSFPGLAHQEAQYF.

This clonotype occurred a few times. V gene TRBV19 combines with J gene TRBJ2-5; no clear D gene. V was pared by 2 bases and J by 2 bases, with 6 bases between. Per germline, CDR1 LNHDA and CDR2 SQIVND (reference sequence). The CDR3 length is 13 residues. The CDR3 region is CASSILLQETQYF. In DNA, the CDR3 is TGTGCCAGTAGTATACTCTTACAAGAGACCCAGTACTTC.

The chain recombines TRBV12-3 or TRBV12-4 with TRBJ1-4; 9 positions match TRBD1. CDR3 size: 18 residues. J gave up 7 bases and V 5 bases, and 17 bases lay outside the gene matches. This CDR3 is CASSPWAGTGNIIEKLFF. The CDR3 nucleotides are TGTGCCAGCAGTCCTTGGGCCGGGACAGGGAACATTATTGAAAAACTGTTTTTT.

This chain joins TRBV28 and TRBJ1-6; D not certain. This CDR3 is 18 amino acids long. V was pared by 3 bases and J by 1 base, with 16 bases between. The germline V gene has CDR1 MDHEN and CDR2 SYDVKM. The CDR3 sequence: CASSFKGSGWSYNSPLHF. The CDR3 DNA is TGTGCCAGCAGTTTCAAGGGATCCGGGTGGTCCTATAATTCACCCCTCCACTTT.

This clonotype has at least ten counts. The rearrangement joins TRBV2 to TRBJ1-2, with D perhaps matching TRBD1 (5 bases). Trimming removed 3 bases from V and 4 bases from J, with 9 bases in between. This CDR3 is built from 13 residues. Looked up from germline, CDR1 is SNHLY and CDR2 is FYNNEI. CDR3 region: CASSDGGVYGYTF. The CDR3 nucleotides are TGTGCCAGCAGTGATGGGGGAGTCTATGGCTACACCTTC.

The V call is TRBV10-2, the J call TRBJ2-5, with D possibly TRBD2 on 7 matching bases. The CDR3 is made up of 16 amino acids. V gave up 3 bases and J gave up 2 bases, with 16 bases separating them. Looked up from germline, CDR1 is WSHSY and CDR2 is SAAADI. CDR3 DNA: TGCGCCAGCAGTGAAGGGGGGGGGGCCTGGCAAGAGACCCAGTACTTC. Protein product: CASSEGGGAWQETQYF.

This clonotype was picked up many times. The CDR3 here is CSAKLAGARETQYF. CDR3 DNA: TGCAGTGCTAAGCTAGCGGGAGCGCGAGAGACCCAGTACTTC. The rearrangement links TRBV20-1 to TRBJ2-5; 10 bases align to TRBD2. Germline V gene sequence: CDR1 DFQATT, CDR2 SNEGSKA (reference sequence). The CDR3 extends over 14 amino acids. The V gene end was trimmed by 4 bases and the J gene end by 4 bases; junction bases not matched to a gene: 6.

This clonotype has a handful of counts. CDR3 in amino acids: CASRLVLAGRFRAYNEQFF. CDR3 nucleotide sequence: TGTGCCAGCAGATTGGTACTAGCGGGTCGTTTCCGAGCCTACAATGAGCAGTTCTTC. The genes are TRBV27 and TRBJ2-1; 9 nucleotides match TRBD2. This CDR3 contains 19 residues. V lost 6 bases, J lost 2 bases, and 17 bases stayed unmatched. Per germline, CDR1 MNHEY and CDR2 SMNVEV (reference sequence).

This clonotype was detected many times. The chain combines TRBV30 with TRBJ1-4, with D maybe TRBD1 (6 bases). Germline V lookup: CDR1 GTSNPN, CDR2 SVGIG (reference sequence). The length of the CDR3 is 14 residues. V was trimmed by 4 bases and J by 0 bases, leaving 9 bases between them. CDR3 residues: CAWTRGSTNEKLFF. In DNA, the CDR3 is TGTGCCTGGACCAGGGGCTCAACTAATGAAAAACTGTTTTTT.